In its sample, the clone carrying this TCR beta chain was seen a few times. Each CDR3 protein is one row after TCRdb ran MiXCR on the reads. The sample has approximately 90,000 distinct CDR3 sequences, 25% to 40% seen once. Between the trimmed V and J ends, which lost 5 bases and 3 bases, there was a span of 14 bases. This CDR3 has 14 residues. Germline CDR1 reads SGHTA; CDR2 reads FQGTGA. This entry comes from a study of type 1 regulatory T cells. At the level of the study: T-allo10 is a Tr1-enriched, alloantigen-specific CD4 T cell product made in vitro.

The sequenced sample was CD4+ T cells, either the whole sample or a sorted fraction (not recorded which). The receptor comes from a human donor in good health. V is TRBV7-3 and J is TRBJ2-7; no clear D. This chain's CDR3 is CASSPSTDFYEQYF. In DNA, the CDR3 is TGTGCCAGCAGCCCTTCGACTGACTTCTACGAGCAGTACTTC.